The sequence of this T cell receptor beta chain was determined in a study of early T cells in non-severe SARS-CoV-2 infection. Background on the study: The sequenced material was bulk RNA from unsorted whole blood, and its chains were unpaired. Findings and caveats of the study: Anti-spike CD8 responses were favored in VDJdb matching, and private and CD4 specificities were missed.

A remark on this clonotype: Antigen specificity is unknown.

Researchers tagged individual cDNA molecules with unique molecular identifiers. MiXCR was run by TCRdb on the 5' RACE reads, yielding one entry per CDR3 protein. The sample holds 70,000 to 95,000 distinct CDR3 sequences, about 15% seen once. Germline V gives CDR1 SQVTM, CDR2 ANQGSEA. Trimming removed 6 bases at V and 3 bases at J, with 19 bases between. The CDR3 has 15 amino acids. The source of this sequence is an adult who was a healthcare worker with PCR-confirmed SARS-CoV-2 infection or an uninfected control (not recorded which). Sequenced sample: whole blood. This chain connects TRBV29-1 to TRBJ2-3; the D gene is possibly TRBD1 (6 bases). The CDR3 nucleotides are TGCAGCGTGCGGATGACTACCAGGGGAACAGATACGCAGTATTTT. Its protein product is CSVRMTTRGTDTQYF.